This entry lists 15 T cell receptor beta chains sequenced from one sample in a study of blood T cell repertoires in COVID-19. The assay was immunoSEQ multiplex PCR, and TCRdb's table has in-frame clones only and misses some. The sample holds about 110,000 clones, 70% to 90% seen once. The sequencing sample was made of peripheral blood. The receptors originated from a human donor in a cohort sampled during active COVID-19.

The J gene is TRBJ2-3, the V gene TRBV30; 7 nucleotides line up with TRBD1. This CDR3 region has 13 residues. Trimming took 5 bases from V and 6 from J; bases not matched to a gene: 8. Germline loops: CDR1 GTSNPN, CDR2 SVGIG (reference sequence). CDR3 nucleotides: TGTGCCTGGGCGACAGGGTTAGGCGATACGCAGTATTTT. Translating it yields CAWATGLGDTQYF.

CDR3 nucleotide sequence: TGTGCCAGCAGTGAAACCGTAGCGGGATACGGCACAGATACGCAGTATTTT. Translated, it gives CASSETVAGYGTDTQYF. This chain links TRBV2 with TRBJ2-3; TRBD2 matches 8 bases. Germline-derived CDR1 and CDR2 are SNHLY and FYNNEI. The CDR3 has 17 amino acids. The junction had 8 bases not matched to a gene; V was cut back by 2 bases and J by 1 base.

The rearrangement joins TRBV6-6 to TRBJ2-1; TRBD1 is a possible D gene (6 bases). This CDR3 region has 15 residues. Germline loops: CDR1 MNHNY, CDR2 SVGAGI (reference sequence). Trimming cost V 5 bases and J 4 bases, with 15 bases left between them. The CDR3 region has the DNA TGTGCCAGCAGTGGCCGGGACAACCCATACAATGAGCAGTTCTTC. This sequence encodes CASSGRDNPYNEQFF.

The J gene is TRBJ2-2, the V gene TRBV5-1, with 7 bases identical to TRBD2. Trimming cost V 2 bases and J 3 bases; bases outside gene matches: 1. The CDR3 loop spans 14 amino acids. From germline, CDR1 is SGHRS and CDR2 YFSETQ. CDR3 in DNA: TGCGCCAGCAGCTTCACTAGCGACACCGGGGAGCTGTTTTTT. Translation gives CASSFTSDTGELFF.

The rearrangement links TRBV27 to TRBJ2-7; weak D call: TRBD2 (6 bases). Per germline, CDR1 MNHEY and CDR2 SMNVEV (reference sequence). Trimming left V 4 bases short and J 3 bases short, with 10 bases between. The CDR3 runs to 13 residues. CDR3 bases: TGTGCCAGCAGTTCCCCTAGCGACTACGAGCAGTACTTC. It codes for CASSSPSDYEQYF.

The chain has TRBV5-1 and TRBJ2-5; 7 bases are shared with TRBD1. The CDR3 loop spans 15 amino acids. Germline assignment: CDR1 SGHRS and CDR2 YFSETQ. Trimming cost V 7 bases and J 1 base; bases outside gene matches: 10. DNA for the CDR3: TGCGCCAGCGTTAGCGACAGGGTATGCCAAGAGACCCAGTACTTC. It encodes CASVSDRVCQETQYF.

This chain connects TRBV10-3 to TRBJ1-1; D remains unclear. The CDR3 consists of 14 residues. Trimming removed 2 bases from V and 2 bases from J, with 9 bases in between. The germline V gene has CDR1 ENHRY and CDR2 SYGVKD. This chain's CDR3 is CAISENRINTEAFF. CDR3 bases: TGTGCCATCAGTGAGAACAGAATTAACACTGAAGCTTTCTTT.

The chain links TRBV5-1 to TRBJ1-6; 9 bases fit TRBD1. The CDR3 totals 16 residues. Germline CDR1 reads SGHRS; CDR2 reads YFSETQ. V was pared by 3 bases and J by 8 bases, with 9 bases of the junction left unmatched. CDR3: CASSSLRTGDDSPLHF. The CDR3 DNA is TGCGCCAGCAGCTCGCTACGGACAGGGGACGATTCACCCCTCCACTTT.

The chain joins TRBV10-2 to TRBJ1-5; possible D gene TRBD1, 6 bases. The CDR3 has 15 residues. Germline-derived CDR1 and CDR2 are WSHSY and SAAADI. V dropped 0 bases and J dropped 4 bases, with 10 bases sitting between them. Here the CDR3 DNA reads TGCGCCAGCAGTGAGTCGGGTCAGGGGAATCAGCCCCAGCATTTT. Encoded protein: CASSESGQGNQPQHF.

The chain employs TRBV21-1 and TRBJ2-4; TRBD1 was called by the table and not checked on the DNA. TRBV21-1 is a pseudogene segment. The CDR3 spans 20 residues. The CDR3 sequence is CASSNGTQDRGRLAKNIQYF. In nucleotides, the CDR3 is TGTGCCAGCAGCAATGGGACGCAGGACAGGGGACGCCTAGCCAAAAACATTCAGTACTTC.

This sequence joins TRBV19 and TRBJ1-5; TRBD1 agrees at 7 bases. Losses at the gene ends were 7 bases for V and 2 bases for J; bases not matched to a gene: 5. Germline V gives CDR1 LNHDA, CDR2 SQIVND (reference sequence). The CDR3 sequence is 14 residues long. The CDR3 bases are TGTGCCAGTACACAGGGGCTCGGCAATCAGCCCCAGCATTTT. The encoded protein is CASTQGLGNQPQHF. Looking up the rest from reference TRBV19 and TRBJ1-5 gives the full variable domain: DGGITQSPKYLFRKEGQNVTLSCEQNLNHDAMYWYRQDPGQGLRLIYYSQIVNDFQKGDIAEGYSVSREKKESFPLTVTSAQKNPTAFYLCASTQGLGNQPQHFGDGTRLSIL.

This sequence joins TRBV19 and TRBJ1-4; possibly TRBD1 for D (6 bases). Trimming cost V 11 bases and J 5 bases, with 12 bases left between them. Per germline, CDR1 LNHDA and CDR2 SQIVND (reference sequence). This CDR3 has 12 residues. CDR3: CASGDYNEKLFF. The DNA of the CDR3 is TGTGCCTCAGGGGACTACAATGAAAAACTGTTTTTT.

This clone was counted once. The chain is built from TRBV6-6 and TRBJ2-2, with 15 bases identical to TRBD2. The CDR3 consists of 18 residues. Germline lookup yields CDR1 MNHNY and CDR2 SVGAGI (reference sequence). V lost 5 bases and J lost 4; bases outside the gene matches: 8. CDR3 nucleotides: TGTGCCAGCAGTCTGTGGACTAGCGGGGGGGCAAGCACCGGGGAGCTGTTTTTT. This gives the protein CASSLWTSGGASTGELFF.

This clone is a singleton in its sample. V gene TRBV5-1 combines with J gene TRBJ1-1, with D tentatively TRBD1 (5 bases). V dropped 4 bases and J dropped 2 bases, with 12 bases sitting between them. Germline V gene data show CDR1 as SGHRS and CDR2 as YFSETQ. This CDR3 region has 14 residues. CDR3 in amino acids: CASSRNDRNTEAFF. DNA of the CDR3: TGCGCCAGCAGCCGAAACGACAGAAACACTGAAGCTTTCTTT.

The CDR3 DNA is TGTGCCAGCTCACTCCTTCCGGGACAGACACCTTACACTGAAGCTTTCTTT. Protein product: CASSLLPGQTPYTEAFF. This chain uses TRBV18 with TRBJ1-1; 7 nucleotides agree with TRBD1. Trimming cost V 4 bases and J 3 bases; bases outside gene matches: 14. The CDR3 runs 17 residues. CDR1 is KGHSH, CDR2 LQKENI, per germline.